The 8 T cell receptor beta chains below were found in one sample sequenced in a study of blood T cells in healthy people across ages. Then a second PCR, running about 6 to 12 cycles, was carried out with a sample-barcoded 5' primer and a J-beta primer mix. One entry per CDR3 protein results from TCRdb running MiXCR on the 5' RACE reads. Among some 1 million distinct CDR3 sequences listed, 45% were seen once. Material for sequencing was blood. The receptors shown here come from a woman between 55 and 75 years old in good health.

The V call is TRBV7-9, the J call TRBJ1-2; D is unclear. In germline, CDR1 is SEHNR, CDR2 FQNEAQ (reference sequence). The CDR3 consists of 14 residues. V was shortened by 4 bases and J by 6 bases, with 15 bases between the two germline ends. The CDR3 DNA reads as TGTGCCAGCAGCTCTCCACGACCTCGGGATGGCTACACCTTC. This translates into CASSSPRPRDGYTF.

Worth noting for this clonotype: A junction boundary mismatches the germline segment, possibly from a read error. This chain uses TRBV20-1 with TRBJ2-7; D possibly matches TRBD1 or TRBD2 (6 bases each). The J call may be in error: the DNA end matches TRBJ2-5 better. The V gene's germline CDR1 is DFQATT and CDR2 SNEGSKA (reference sequence). This CDR3 contains 14 residues. The CDR3 DNA reads as TGCAGTGCCAGAGGAGGGGGGAGACAGGAGACCCAGTACTTC. Translation: CSARGGGRQETQYF.

This clonotype was found many times. The chain couples TRBV29-1 to TRBJ2-5, with TRBD2 matching 10 bases. The V and J ends lost 5 bases and 5 bases, in that order; junction bases with no gene match: 2. The CDR3 consists of 12 residues. CDR1 is SQVTM, CDR2 ANQGSEA, per germline. The CDR3 sequence is CSVSSGSETQYF. CDR3 coding DNA: TGCAGCGTTTCTAGCGGGAGTGAGACCCAGTACTTC.

In regard to this clonotype: Germline is not matched at one junction end, which may reflect a read error. The J gene is TRBJ2-3, the V gene TRBV24-1, with 8 bases matching TRBD2. The germline CDR1 and CDR2 sequences are KGHDR and SFDVKD. The CDR3 sequence is 16 residues long. As DNA, the CDR3 is TGTGCCACCAGTGATTTAGCGGGAGTAGGTGTAGATACGCTGTATTTT. Amino acids: CATSDLAGVGVDTLYF.

The genes are TRBV5-4 and TRBJ2-3; 7 bases line up with TRBD2. This CDR3 region has 16 residues. Germline V gene data show CDR1 as SGHNT and CDR2 as YYREEE (reference sequence). V trimming: 6 bases; J trimming: 0 bases; junction bases outside the gene matches: 10. The CDR3 reads CASTSERDPSTDTQYF. The DNA for the CDR3 is TGTGCCAGCACCTCAGAGCGGGACCCTAGCACAGATACGCAGTATTTT.

The chain is built from TRBV6-5 and TRBJ2-7, with TRBD1 identical over 9 bases. Germline assignment: CDR1 MNHEY and CDR2 SVGAGI. V was clipped by 6 bases and J by 1 base; unmatched bases: 4. The CDR3 extends over 14 amino acids. CDR3 sequence: CASSWDRESYEQYF. The CDR3 coding sequence is TGTGCCAGCAGCTGGGACAGGGAATCCTACGAGCAGTACTTC.

The rearrangement links TRBV7-3 to TRBJ1-4, with 9 bases lining up with TRBD1. The CDR3 is 17 amino acids. Germline lookup yields CDR1 SGHTA and CDR2 FQGTGA. With 4 bases clipped from V and 3 bases from J, the junction kept 9 bases outside the gene matches. CDR3 amino acids: CASSYQDRGQANEKLFF. As DNA, the CDR3 is TGTGCCAGCAGCTACCAGGACAGGGGACAGGCTAATGAAAAACTGTTTTTT.

The chain recombines TRBV3-1 with TRBJ1-1; a weak D match, TRBD1 (5 bases). This CDR3 has 14 amino acids. Trimming removed 0 bases at V and 6 bases at J, with 11 bases between. Germline V gives CDR1 LGHDT, CDR2 YNNKEL (reference sequence). The CDR3 nucleotides are TGTGCCAGCAGCCAAGATACAGGTATATCTGAAGCTTTCTTT. It encodes CASSQDTGISEAFF.